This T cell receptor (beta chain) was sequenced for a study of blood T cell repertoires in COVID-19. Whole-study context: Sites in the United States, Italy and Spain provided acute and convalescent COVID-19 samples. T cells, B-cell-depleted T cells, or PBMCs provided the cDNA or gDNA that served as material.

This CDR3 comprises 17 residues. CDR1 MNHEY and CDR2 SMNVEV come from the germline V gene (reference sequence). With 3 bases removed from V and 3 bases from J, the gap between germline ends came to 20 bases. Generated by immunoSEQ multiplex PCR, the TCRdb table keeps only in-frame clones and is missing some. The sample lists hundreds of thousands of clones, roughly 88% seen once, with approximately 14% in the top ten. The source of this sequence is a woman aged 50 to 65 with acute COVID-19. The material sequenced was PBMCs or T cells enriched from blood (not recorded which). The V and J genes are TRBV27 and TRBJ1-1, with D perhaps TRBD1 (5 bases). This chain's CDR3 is CASSLGGWGRTDTEAFF. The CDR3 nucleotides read TGTGCCAGCAGTTTGGGGGGGTGGGGCAGGACGGACACTGAAGCTTTCTTT.